This T cell receptor (beta chain) is from a study of blood T cell repertoires in COVID-19 (TCRdb year 2020). Describing the broader study: Samples from collaborators originated in the United States, Italy and Spain and spanned both the acute and convalescent phases of COVID-19. A de-identified subject ID, COVID-19 status, age in years and sex were almost always included in the sample metadata. The prospective study material was composed of cDNA or gDNA derived from T cells, B-cell-depleted T cells, or PBMCs. Samples came from the ongoing ImmuneRACE study (first 160 participants) plus 1,254 subjects from 6 global collaborators. The repertoires were released in a freely available public database meant as a resource for research on the immune response to SARS-CoV-2. Where available, HLA class I and class II types were taken from metadata supplied by the sample provider and were not determined by assay-based typing. The dataset comprised deeply sampled blood TCRbeta repertoires from subjects exposed to, actively infected with, or recovered from COVID-19.

The immunoSEQ Assay, a bias-controlled multiplex PCR, was used to amplify TCRbeta CDR3 regions from genomic DNA. In the authors' own workflow: The number of nucleated cells in each sample was estimated from the amplification of reference gene primers within the assay. Sequence reads were collapsed and filtered to measure the absolute abundance of every unique TCRbeta CDR3 rearrangement. For each sample, productive Simpson clonality was calculated as the square root of Simpson's diversity index over productive rearrangements. TCRdb provides this immuneACCESS table in a form limited to in-frame rearrangements. Some clones are lacking; in checked studies, under half of them reflect an unresolved V gene, and why the rest are absent is not known. The V and J calls and the clone size are those of that table, but D and trimming were determined from the DNA. A total of about 58,000 clones appear in this sample, about 81% of them only once. Of the sample, about 30% is held by the ten largest clones.

Trimming at the junction amounts to 5 bases on V and 4 bases on J, and the germline ends lie 15 bases apart. From a lookup of the germline V gene, CDR1 and CDR2 are SGHTA and FQGNSA. The CDR3 spans 15 residues, from the cysteine through the phenylalanine. Here the CDR3 DNA is all that survives: 45 bases in frame from base 1. On this clone itself: It has no known antigen specificity. Within one base of it there is no much larger clone, and no base qualities were kept.

One collaborating source in Seattle enrolled patients during active infection and followed them longitudinally through the course of disease. Each collaborating institution followed its own protocols to collect whole blood in K2EDTA tubes. For TCRbeta analysis, collaborators shipped samples in one of three forms: frozen whole blood, isolated PBMCs, or DNA extracted from either of those sample types. The research as a whole found: How much clinical and demographic metadata was included differed by source and by participant, and the metadata was provided uncurated.

Sequencing input: peripheral blood. The chain is made from TRBV7-2 and TRBJ1-5; the D segment cannot be called with confidence. The TCR was taken from a man aged 55 to 70 with COVID-19, enrolled during active disease. The nucleotides are TGTGCCAGCAGCCCGTTGTACAGTAGAAATCAGCCCCAGCATTTT. The encoded protein is CASSPLYSRNQPQHF. Extended through the reference TRBV7-2 and TRBJ1-5 proteins, this CDR3 yields the full variable domain: GAGVSQSPSNKVTEKGKDVELRCDPISGHTALYWYRQSLGQGLEFLIYFQGNSAPDKSGLPSDRFSAERTGGSVSTLTIQRTQQEDSAVYLCASSPLYSRNQPQHFGDGTRLSIL.